Reported below is one T cell receptor (beta chain). Its cognate antigen has yet to be identified. Base qualities are missing; no much larger clone stands one base away. From its cysteine to its phenylalanine, the CDR3 spans 12 amino acids. Kept here is only the CDR3 DNA, which spans 36 bases and is read in frame from base 1. As encoded in the germline V gene, CDR1 is SNHLY while CDR2 is FYNNEI. Trimming takes 7 bases off V and 8 bases off J; junction bases not matched to a gene: 6. This specimen belongs to a study of PD-1 blockade in classical Hodgkin lymphoma (dated by TCRdb to between 2020 and 2021). Context from the whole study: Nivolumab dosing was 3 mg/kg intravenously every 2 weeks, continuing until either disease progression or unacceptable toxicity. To define a peripheral blood immune signature of response to PD-1 blockade in classical Hodgkin lymphoma, the study combined TCR beta sequencing with CyTOF. Points the paper makes about the study in general: A significant rise by C4D1 was seen in CD4+ but not CD8+ TCR diversity (p=0.0027 vs p=0.16), with the rise being most apparent in complete responders (p=0.02). Baseline diversity similar to that of newly diagnosed patients was observed in trial patients achieving complete response, whereas significantly lower diversity was observed in partial responders and progressors. Baseline TCR diversity was reported to be lower in newly diagnosed patients than in healthy donors and to be lower still in relapsed/refractory patients. Lower diversity was observed in patients in whom nivolumab was started less than 1 year after ASCT, and these patients were excluded from later analyses so that confounding by immune reconstitution would be avoided. The study was restricted to a single clinical trial cohort, and the causes of repertoire differences, possibly disease activity or prior therapy, were left undefined.

In the paper's terms, the time point label means: cycle 2 day 1 (C2D1) of nivolumab. Relapse after autologous stem cell transplantation had occurred in all trial patients, and cohorts A, B and C were distinguished by prior brentuximab vedotin exposure. The trial cohort was composed of 56 patients with relapsed/refractory classical Hodgkin lymphoma, for whom complete response, partial response or progressive disease was recorded as best overall response. Single-agent nivolumab was administered to trial patients in the multi-cohort phase II CheckMate 205 trial. An independent review committee assessed best overall response by applying the 2007 International Working Group response criteria. Trial PBMCs were collected immediately before nivolumab initiation (C1D1) and during therapy at cycle 2 day 1 and cycle 4 day 1. Peripheral blood was collected in 8 mL Vacutainer Cell Preparation Tubes, from which PBMCs were isolated by centrifugation and then cryopreserved.

The Qiagen DNeasy kit was used to extract genomic DNA both from unsorted PBMCs and from the negatively selected CD4+ and CD8+ fractions. TCR beta CDR3 regions were subjected to amplification by immunoSEQ multiplex PCR with primers that anneal to V and J segments. A synthetic immune receptor repertoire was used to minimize amplification bias, and remaining bias was computationally removed after sequencing. Under the source paper's analysis protocol: Custom Python scripts were used to quantify repertoire diversity as the Shannon entropy index. Unsorted, CD4+ and CD8+ repertoires were examined separately, except in combined analyses, for which CD4+ and CD8+ sequences were merged in silico. Clonal expansion was defined as at least a 2-fold frequency increase after treatment relative to C1D1, with a pseudocount of 0.5 for undetected baseline clones. Singleton clones were defined as clones with 0 or 1 copy at C1D1, and non-singleton clones were defined as clones with 2 or more copies. By matching protein sequences in sorted samples from the same patient, clones expanded in unsorted samples were annotated as CD4+, CD8+ or unknown. Wilcoxon tests were applied to paired samples to test diversity changes from C1D1 to C4D1. What TCRdb holds here is the immuneACCESS table cut down to in-frame rearrangements. Part of the clones is not present; checked against another copy, under half of the missing clones reflect an unresolved V gene, and the others are unexplained. The V and J calls and the clone size are those of that table, but D and trimming were determined from the DNA. The sample data list 29,000 or so clones, and about 71% of these were observed just once. The ten largest clones take up more than 3% of the sample.

This receptor was taken from a human donor with classical Hodgkin lymphoma. The specimen was peripheral blood mononuclear cells (PBMCs), collected before the second cycle of nivolumab. The chain is assembled from TRBV2 and TRBJ1-2; 8 central nucleotides agree with TRBD1. Here is the DNA: TGTGCCAGCAACTGGGCAGGGGGCGGCTACACCTTC. This translates into CASNWAGGGYTF.